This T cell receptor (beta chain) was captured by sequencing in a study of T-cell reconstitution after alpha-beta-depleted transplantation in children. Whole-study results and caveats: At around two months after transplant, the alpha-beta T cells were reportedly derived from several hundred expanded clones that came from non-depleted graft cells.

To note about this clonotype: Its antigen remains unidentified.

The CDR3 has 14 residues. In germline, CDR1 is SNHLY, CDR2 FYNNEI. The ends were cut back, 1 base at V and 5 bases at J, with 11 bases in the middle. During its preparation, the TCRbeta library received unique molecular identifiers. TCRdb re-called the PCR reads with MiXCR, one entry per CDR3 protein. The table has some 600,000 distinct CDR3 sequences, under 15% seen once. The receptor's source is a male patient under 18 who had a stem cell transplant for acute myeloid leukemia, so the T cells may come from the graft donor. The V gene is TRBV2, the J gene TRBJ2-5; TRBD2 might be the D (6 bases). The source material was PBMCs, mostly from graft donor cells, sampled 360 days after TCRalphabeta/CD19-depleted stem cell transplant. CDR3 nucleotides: TGTGCCAGCAGTGAAGAGGCGGAGGGGGAGACCCAGTACTTC. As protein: CASSEEAEGETQYF.